This entry is about one TCR beta chain. Its target is not known. This CDR3 region has 15 residues. Losses at the gene ends were 6 bases for V and 5 bases for J; bases not matched to a gene: 10. The data derive from a study of blood T cells in healthy people across ages. Using a J-beta primer mix together with a sample-barcoded 5' primer, a second PCR was run for roughly 6 to 12 cycles. TCRdb re-analysed the 5' RACE reads in MiXCR, keeping a single row per CDR3 protein. The table records fewer than 800,000 distinct CDR3 sequences, approximately 25% of them present only once. Study-wide points: There was a strong correlation between TCR beta diversity and naive T cell percentage.

These records were also assigned to another study, of T cells of mothers and their children. That work states: When mothers and children were related, their normalized repertoire overlap, which was always slightly higher, did not differ significantly from that of unrelated pairs.

This clonotype originated in a boy aged 5 to 17 in good health. Sequencing was done on a sample of blood. This sequence joins TRBV12-3 or TRBV12-4 and TRBJ2-1, with 7 bases lining up with TRBD2. The CDR3 protein is CASSQVVAGNNEQFF. The DNA of the CDR3 is TGTGCCAGCAGCCAGGTGGTAGCGGGCAACAATGAGCAGTTCTTC.